This TCR beta chain was profiled in a study of blood T cell repertoires in COVID-19. Study-wide background: Samples came from the United States, Italy and Spain, spanning acute and convalescent COVID-19. In each case, the material was cDNA or gDNA derived from T cells, B-cell-depleted T cells, or PBMCs.

Original handling: From reference gene primer amplification, estimates of nucleated cell counts were derived. Only in-frame clones appear in the TCRdb table, and some are missing; sequencing was by immunoSEQ multiplex PCR. The DNA gave D and trimming, while V, J and clone size come from that table. This sample has fewer than 350,000 clones, with more than 70% found just once. The V and J ends lost 8 bases and 5 bases, in that order; junction bases with no gene match: 11. Germline lookup yields CDR1 SGHTA and CDR2 FQGNSA. The CDR3 loop spans 14 amino acids. The sample consisted of peripheral blood. The receptor was derived from a woman in her forties or fifties who had recovered from COVID-19. This chain links TRBV7-2 with TRBJ1-2, with 7 nucleotides matching TRBD1. Written as DNA, the CDR3 is TGTGCCAGCCTCTTAGGGGGCATGGGGTATGGCTACACCTTC. Its protein product is CASLLGGMGYGYTF.